This record concerns one TCR beta chain sequence. Measured with immunoSEQ multiplex PCR; TCRdb has only the in-frame clones, and not every one. Of approximately 51,000 clones detected, 75% to 90% appear once; the ten largest clones hold around 10%. The CDR3 covers 15 residues. V was trimmed by 1 base and J by 3 bases, leaving 12 bases between them. Germline V lookup: CDR1 SNHLY, CDR2 FYNNEI. This sample was included in a study of control samples from healthy donors and cancer patients. This clonotype originated in a man aged 65 to 79 in good health. The gene calls are TRBV2 and TRBJ1-2, with unresolved D. Material for sequencing was blood. The CDR3 reads CASSEEGPSDYGYTF. The CDR3 region has the DNA TGTGCCAGCAGTGAAGAAGGCCCATCGGACTATGGCTACACCTTC.